What follows are 22 T cell receptor beta chains derived from one specimen sequenced in a study of T cell responses to AZD1222 COVID-19 vaccine. The protocol was immunoSEQ multiplex PCR, while the TCRdb copy is restricted to in-frame clones and leaves out a portion. This table has 100,000 to 150,000 clones, just under 95% appearing once. This material consisted of peripheral blood, taken 28 days after the second AZD1222 dose. These receptors came from an adult who received the AZD1222 COVID-19 vaccine.

This sequence joins TRBV12-5 and TRBJ1-5, with D tentatively TRBD1 (6 bases). Germline CDR1 and CDR2: LGHNT and FRNRAP. V lost 2 bases, J lost 10 bases, and 12 bases lay in between. The CDR3 consists of 13 residues. The CDR3 spells CASGLTTGAPQHF. For the CDR3, the DNA is TGTGCTAGTGGTTTGACGACAGGTGCACCCCAGCATTTT.

The V call is TRBV9, the J call TRBJ1-2; possibly TRBD1 for D (5 bases). CDR1 and CDR2 (germline): SGDLS, YYNGEE. The V end lost 3 bases, the J end lost 4 bases, and 13 bases lay between the germline ends. CDR3 length: 14 amino acids. In DNA, the CDR3 is TGTGCCAGCAGCGAGGGGAGCGGCGGCTATGGCTACACCTTC. Amino acids: CASSEGSGGYGYTF.

In its sample, this clone was seen once. This chain uses TRBV3-1 (or the pseudogene TRBV3-2) with TRBJ2-4; 9 positions agree with TRBD1. V trimming: 3 bases; J trimming: 4 bases; junction bases outside the gene matches: 4. Looked up from germline, CDR1 is LGHDT and CDR2 is YNNKEL (reference sequence). The CDR3 runs 15 residues. This CDR3 is CASSHLDRGKNIQYF. As DNA, the CDR3 is TGTGCCAGCAGCCACCTAGACAGGGGGAAAAACATTCAGTACTTC.

This clone occurred a few times. The chain has TRBV25-1 and TRBJ1-1; possible D gene TRBD1, 5 bases. Deletions cut 8 bases from V and 4 bases from J, with 20 bases between. CDR1 is MGHDK, CDR2 SYGVNS, per germline. The CDR3 spans 15 residues. The CDR3 region has the DNA TGTGCCAGCCACGGGGGGGGTACGGGAGTCACTGAAGCTTTCTTT. This codes for CASHGGGTGVTEAFF.

The chain joins TRBV27 to TRBJ1-5; 8 bases agree with TRBD1. V lost 5 bases, J lost 7 bases, and 7 bases stayed unmatched. CDR3 length equals 14 residues. CDR1 MNHEY and CDR2 SMNVEV come from the germline V gene (reference sequence). CDR3: CASSMDRVGQPQHF. The CDR3 coding sequence is TGTGCCAGCAGTATGGACAGGGTGGGCCAGCCCCAGCATTTT.

The chain uses TRBV11-3 and TRBJ2-3, with 8 bases that match TRBD1. V trimming: 3 bases; J trimming: 4 bases; junction bases outside the gene matches: 3. Germline CDR1 reads SGHNT; CDR2 reads YENEEA. The CDR3 runs 14 residues. The CDR3 region has the DNA TGTGCCAGCAGCTTCAACAGGGGGTCAGATACGCAGTATTTT. Encoded protein: CASSFNRGSDTQYF.

V usage is TRBV5-1 and J usage is TRBJ1-2; D gene unclear. V was pared by 0 bases and J by 0 bases, with 9 bases between. This CDR3 has 15 residues. Germline CDR1 and CDR2: SGHRS and YFSETQ. The CDR3 loop is CASSLEGNANYGYTF. The CDR3 DNA sequence: TGCGCCAGCAGCTTGGAAGGGAACGCTAACTATGGCTACACCTTC.

This clone has just one count. The chain employs TRBV7-3 and TRBJ2-1; 9 bases are a match to TRBD2. This CDR3 has 17 residues. The trim removed 5 bases at V and 6 bases at J, leaving 14 bases unmatched. From germline, CDR1 is SGHTA and CDR2 FQGTGA. CDR3 loop: CASSQAGGPGLANEQFF. DNA for the CDR3: TGTGCCAGCAGCCAAGCTGGGGGGCCGGGACTAGCCAATGAGCAGTTCTTC.

This clone came up once. The chain has TRBV6-5 and TRBJ2-7; possibly TRBD2 for D (5 bases). The CDR3 contains 13 residues. The germline CDR1 and CDR2 sequences are MNHEY and SVGAGI. The germline V and J ends were trimmed by 8 bases and 0 bases, with 11 bases remaining between them. This CDR3 is CASASGSSYEQYF. The DNA for the CDR3 is TGTGCCAGCGCCAGCGGAAGCTCCTACGAGCAGTACTTC.

The CDR3 DNA sequence: TGTGCCAGCAGCTCGCCGCCGGATGAGCAGTTCTTC. Translating it yields CASSSPPDEQFF. The chain has TRBV7-6 and TRBJ2-1; D gene ambiguous. Germline CDR1 SGHVS, CDR2 FNYEAQ. V was cut by 4 bases and J by 8 bases, with 9 bases left in between. The CDR3 is made up of 12 amino acids.

This clone was observed once. The chain uses TRBV5-1 and TRBJ2-5, with D perhaps matching TRBD1 (6 bases). This CDR3 comprises 13 residues. Germline CDR1 SGHRS, CDR2 YFSETQ. Trimming removed 0 bases from V and 5 bases from J, with 8 bases in between. Written as DNA, the CDR3 is TGCGCCAGCAGCTTGGGACAGGTGGAGACCCAGTACTTC. It yields the protein CASSLGQVETQYF.

This clone was seen just once. The J gene is TRBJ2-5, the V gene TRBV27; the D gene is possibly TRBD2 (6 bases). Germline lookup yields CDR1 MNHEY and CDR2 SMNVEV (reference sequence). This CDR3 is built from 15 residues. V was trimmed by 6 bases and J by 4 bases, leaving 18 bases between them. CDR3 bases: TGTGCCAGCAGAATATCCGGGACCGGGAGAGAGACCCAGTACTTC. Translated, it gives CASRISGTGRETQYF.

V gene TRBV24-1 combines with J gene TRBJ2-2, with D unclear. The germline gives CDR1 KGHDR, CDR2 SFDVKD. The CDR3 loop spans 15 amino acids. V lost 5 bases and J 4 bases, leaving 13 bases between the germline ends. CDR3 loop: CATSVALSSTGELFF. Here the CDR3 DNA reads TGTGCCACCAGTGTCGCCCTCTCCTCCACCGGGGAGCTGTTTTTT.

V and J are TRBV10-3 and TRBJ2-5, with D possibly being TRBD2 (6 bases). Germline-derived CDR1 and CDR2 are ENHRY and SYGVKD. The CDR3 has 13 residues. Between the trimmed V and J ends, which lost 6 bases and 1 base, there was a span of 9 bases. DNA of the CDR3: TGTGCCATCAGCGCCGGGAGCCAAGAGACCCAGTACTTC. Translated: CAISAGSQETQYF.

J is TRBJ2-2 and V is TRBV27; 7 bases map to TRBD1. V trimming: 6 bases; J trimming: 0 bases; junction bases outside the gene matches: 4. Germline V gene lookup returns CDR1 MNHEY and CDR2 SMNVEV (reference sequence). The CDR3 loop spans 15 amino acids. The CDR3 coding sequence is TGTGCCAGCAGCCTAGGGGGCGCGAACACCGGGGAGCTGTTTTTT. Its protein product is CASSLGGANTGELFF.

This chain links TRBV4-3 with TRBJ2-1; D remains unclear. The CDR3 is 15 residues long. Per the germline V gene, CDR1 is LGHNA and CDR2 is YSLEER. V lost 0 bases, J lost 5 bases, and 11 bases lay in between. The CDR3 nucleotides are TGCGCCAGCAGCCAAGATGGCCTAGAAAACAATGAGCAGTTCTTC. Translated, it gives CASSQDGLENNEQFF.

This rearrangement joins TRBV6-6 to TRBJ1-6; D ambiguous. Germline V gene sequence: CDR1 MNHNY, CDR2 SVGAGI (reference sequence). V gave up 2 bases and J gave up 9 bases, with 11 bases separating them. The CDR3 has 14 amino acids. The CDR3 sequence is CASSYEQVTSPLHF. The CDR3 nucleotides are TGTGCCAGCAGTTACGAGCAGGTTACTTCACCCCTCCACTTT.

The gene calls are TRBV7-2 and TRBJ2-1, with 11 bases aligning to TRBD2. In germline, CDR1 is SGHTA, CDR2 FQGNSA. Germline trimming cut 5 bases from V and 10 bases from J; bases unmatched to any gene: 7. The CDR3 runs to 14 residues. The CDR3 loop is CASSALAGGLEQFF. CDR3 in DNA: TGTGCCAGCAGCGCCCTAGCGGGAGGTTTGGAGCAGTTCTTC.

The chain links TRBV9 to TRBJ2-2, with no clear D. This CDR3 region has 15 residues. Germline CDR1 SGDLS, CDR2 YYNGEE. The V gene lost 4 bases and the J gene lost 4 bases, with 14 bases spanning the gap. CDR3 sequence reads: CASSPHNGPTGELFF. The CDR3 nucleotides are TGTGCCAGCAGCCCTCACAACGGACCCACCGGGGAGCTGTTTTTT.

The rearrangement links TRBV3-1 (or the pseudogene TRBV3-2) to TRBJ1-2; TRBD1 is a possible D gene (5 bases). The CDR3 contains 13 residues. The germline V and J ends were trimmed by 4 bases and 5 bases, with 11 bases remaining between them. Per the germline V gene, CDR1 is LGHDT and CDR2 is YNNKEL (reference sequence). CDR3 nucleotides: TGTGCCAGCAGCCGCGGGGGGATTTATGGCTACACCTTC. This gives the protein CASSRGGIYGYTF.

In this sample, this clone turned up once. The chain couples TRBV7-2 to TRBJ2-7; D uncertain. V lost 2 bases to trimming and J lost 1 base, with 9 bases between them. This CDR3 has 14 residues. From germline, CDR1 is SGHTA and CDR2 FQGNSA. The CDR3 DNA sequence: TGTGCCAGCAGCTTAAGTCTAGTATCCTACGAGCAGTACTTC. Residues: CASSLSLVSYEQYF.

This clone was recorded a few times. The CDR3 DNA sequence: TGTGCCAGTACCAACCCCCGGGGGCAGGGGCTGTTTTTT. Translation gives CASTNPRGQGLFF. The chain has TRBV19 and TRBJ1-4, with D perhaps matching TRBD1 (6 bases). The CDR3 is 13 amino acids. V dropped 7 bases and J dropped 14 bases, with 20 bases sitting between them. Germline V gene lookup returns CDR1 LNHDA and CDR2 SQIVND (reference sequence).